The clone carrying this T cell receptor (beta chain) was recorded a few times. As yet, its antigen is unknown. The V end was cut by 2 bases, the J end by 9 bases, with 17 bases between. Germline CDR1 MNHEY, CDR2 SMNVEV (reference sequence). This CDR3 is built from 14 residues. Libraries were prepared by immunoSEQ multiplex PCR; TCRdb keeps only in-frame clonotypes and omits some of them. The sample has 190,000 or so clones, roughly 90% seen once. This sample is drawn from a study of T cell responses to AZD1222 COVID-19 vaccine. Study-wide points: Repertoire sampling was restricted to post-peak T cell response timepoints. Dominant at 160-218 and 743-854, vaccine-associated CD4 TCRs also spanned spike.

The origin of this receptor is an adult who received the AZD1222 COVID-19 vaccine. V usage is TRBV27 and J usage is TRBJ2-7; TRBD1 is a possible D gene (5 bases). The specimen comprised peripheral blood, sampled 28 days after the second AZD1222 dose. The CDR3, as DNA: TGTGCCAGCAGTTTAACTCGACAGTCTGTAGGGCAGTACTTC. Its protein product is CASSLTRQSVGQYF.